Listed below are T cell receptor beta chains from one sample, sequenced in a study of CD8 T cells in Susac syndrome. TCRdb independently ran MiXCR on the immunoSEQ multiplex PCR reads; one entry per CDR3 protein. The sample has around 150,000 distinct CDR3 sequences, 94% seen once; the top ten hold about 0.25%. The sequenced material came from CD8+ T cells from PBMCs. The receptors originated from a human donor in good health. Each CDR3 is given with its conserved first and last residue. A D gene is named only where the DNA matches it firmly.

j_call cdr3_length d_call v_call cdr3_aa cdr3_nt
TRBJ1-2 13 . TRBV24-1 CATSGGWDYGYTF TGTGCCACCAGTGGAGGGTGGGACTATGGCTACACCTTC
TRBJ1-1 12 . TRBV18 CASSPDHSEAFF TGTGCCAGCTCACCAGATCACAGTGAAGCTTTCTTT
TRBJ2-5 13 . TRBV7-6 CASSPARWETQYF TGTGCCAGCAGCCCGGCCCGCTGGGAGACCCAGTACTTC
TRBJ1-2 15 . TRBV30 CAWNGGYLSSYGYTF TGTGCCTGGAACGGGGGCTACCTCTCATCCTATGGCTACACCTTC
TRBJ1-1 13 . TRBV29-1 CSVGWASNTEAFF TGCAGCGTCGGTTGGGCTTCGAACACTGAAGCTTTCTTT
TRBJ2-7 14 TRBD1 TRBV5-1 CASSLIQGTHEQYF TGCGCCAGCAGCTTGATACAGGGGACCCACGAGCAGTACTTC
TRBJ2-1 14 TRBD1 TRBV7-9 CASGTVFSYNEQFF TGTGCCAGCGGGACAGTTTTCTCCTACAATGAGCAGTTCTTC
TRBJ1-3 12 . TRBV12-3/TRBV12-4 CASNGEEDTIYF TGTGCCAGCAACGGGGAAGAGGACACCATATATTTT
TRBJ2-1 15 TRBD2 TRBV11-2 CASSFQTSDYNEQFF TGTGCCAGCAGCTTCCAGACTAGCGACTACAATGAGCAGTTCTTC
TRBJ2-1 16 . TRBV2 CASSEERRTTVNEQFF TGTGCCAGCAGTGAAGAGAGGCGGACTACAGTCAATGAGCAGTTCTTC